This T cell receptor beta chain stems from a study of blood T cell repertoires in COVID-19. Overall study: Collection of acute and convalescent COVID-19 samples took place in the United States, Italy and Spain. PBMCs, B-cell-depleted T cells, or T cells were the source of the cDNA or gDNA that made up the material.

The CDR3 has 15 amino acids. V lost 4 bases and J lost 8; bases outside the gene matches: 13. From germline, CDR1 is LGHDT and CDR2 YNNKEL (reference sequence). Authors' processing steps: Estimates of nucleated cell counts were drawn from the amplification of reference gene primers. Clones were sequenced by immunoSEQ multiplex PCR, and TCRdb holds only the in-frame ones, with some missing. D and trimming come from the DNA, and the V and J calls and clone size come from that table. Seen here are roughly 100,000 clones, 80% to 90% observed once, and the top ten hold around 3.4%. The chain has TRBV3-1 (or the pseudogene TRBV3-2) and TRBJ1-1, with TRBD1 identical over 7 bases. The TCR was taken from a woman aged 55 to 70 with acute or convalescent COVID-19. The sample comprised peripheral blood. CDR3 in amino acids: CASSLQHTGVPEAFF. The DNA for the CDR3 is TGTGCCAGCAGCCTGCAACACACAGGGGTCCCCGAAGCTTTCTTT.